This T cell receptor (beta chain) was identified during a study of blood T cells in healthy people across ages. Study findings and constraints: Long-lived and aged donors differed, with more naive CD4+ cells and higher diversity in the long-lived.

Regarding this clonotype: No antigen is known for it.

CDR1 and CDR2 (germline): SGHNT, YENEEA. The CDR3 spans 13 residues. The sample, around 10 milliliters of peripheral blood, was drawn from each donor. Per sample, no less than 5 micrograms of total RNA were extracted. Through a sample-barcoded 5' primer and a J-beta primer mix, a second PCR was run for 7 to 11 cycles. TCRdb re-analysed the 5' RACE reads in MiXCR, keeping a single row per CDR3 protein. The profile covers about 830,000 distinct CDR3 sequences, with 58% appearing a single time and roughly 22% taken by the ten largest. The sequence was obtained from a man aged 25-45 years in good health. Sample: blood. The chain recombines TRBV11-3 with TRBJ2-4; either TRBD1 or TRBD2 may fit D (5 bases each). The J call is doubtful: the DNA matches TRBJ2-7 better. This CDR3 is CASSLGERYEQYF. CDR3 DNA sequence: TGTGCCAGCAGCCTAGGGGAGCGGTACGAGCAGTACTTC.